A selection of T cell receptor beta chains follows, all from one sample in a study of blood T cell repertoires in COVID-19. The data were produced by immunoSEQ multiplex PCR, yet TCRdb's version contains in-frame clones alone and is incomplete. The table lists over 150,000 clones, around 80% of them singletons. The material sequenced was PBMCs or T cells enriched from blood (not recorded which). The receptors were gathered from a man aged 50 to 59 who had recovered from COVID-19. Each CDR3 is given with its conserved first and last residue. The order of the fields is J gene, CDR3 length, V gene, CDR3 protein.

j_gene: TRBJ2-3
len: 14
v_gene: TRBV7-3
CDR3aa: CASSSDSNTDTQYF

j_gene: TRBJ1-1
len: 17
v_gene: TRBV10-1
CDR3aa: CASSGSPGQYLNTEAFF

j_gene: TRBJ2-7
len: 14
v_gene: TRBV11-2
CDR3aa: CASSLGTGVSEQYF

j_gene: TRBJ1-1
len: 14
v_gene: TRBV19
CDR3aa: CASSMEGEGTEAFF

j_gene: TRBJ1-2
len: 16
v_gene: TRBV18
CDR3aa: CASSPKTGLTNYGYTF

j_gene: TRBJ2-3
len: 17
v_gene: TRBV12-5
CDR3aa: CASGSPYRSYSTDTQYF

j_gene: TRBJ1-1
len: 14
v_gene: TRBV3-1/TRBV3-2
CDR3aa: CASSRKGANTEAFF

j_gene: TRBJ1-4
len: 14
v_gene: TRBV7-9
CDR3aa: CASSLGGGGEKLFF

j_gene: TRBJ1-2
len: 12
v_gene: TRBV19
CDR3aa: CASSIVTGTYTF

j_gene: TRBJ2-5
len: 17
v_gene: TRBV9
CDR3aa: CASSVGVLAGAQETQYF

j_gene: TRBJ2-6
len: 18
v_gene: TRBV4-2
CDR3aa: CASSQRGGQGAGANVLTF

j_gene: TRBJ2-5
len: 16
v_gene: TRBV7-8
CDR3aa: CASSLEPRGDQETQYF

j_gene: TRBJ1-3
len: 16
v_gene: TRBV2
CDR3aa: CASSEGRGNSGNTIYF

j_gene: TRBJ2-5
len: 16
v_gene: TRBV19
CDR3aa: CASSPGLAGGKETQYF

j_gene: TRBJ2-6
len: 19
v_gene: TRBV7-6
CDR3aa: CASSPGSGQGRSGANVLTF

j_gene: TRBJ1-2
len: 16
v_gene: TRBV9
CDR3aa: CASSPWDRGRGYGYTF

j_gene: TRBJ2-1
len: 17
v_gene: TRBV5-1
CDR3aa: CASSLGALRGAYNEQFF

j_gene: TRBJ2-1
len: 16
v_gene: TRBV4-2
CDR3aa: CASSQDGGGSLNEQFF

j_gene: TRBJ2-7
len: 16
v_gene: TRBV4-1
CDR3aa: CASSQVTGTGGNEQYF

j_gene: TRBJ2-7
len: 11
v_gene: TRBV20-1
CDR3aa: CSARLGGEQYF

j_gene: TRBJ1-6
len: 13
v_gene: TRBV6-5
CDR3aa: CASSTLRDSPLHF

j_gene: TRBJ2-6
len: 17
v_gene: TRBV5-6
CDR3aa: CASSRGPQGAGANVLTF

j_gene: TRBJ2-7
len: 12
v_gene: TRBV30
CDR3aa: CACRQAAYEQYF

j_gene: TRBJ1-4
len: 18
v_gene: TRBV24-1
CDR3aa: CATSDFWYREATNEKLFF

j_gene: TRBJ2-1
len: 15
v_gene: TRBV5-1
CDR3aa: CASTNPGLADNEQFF

j_gene: TRBJ2-2
len: 14
v_gene: TRBV18
CDR3aa: CASVRLAGTGELFF